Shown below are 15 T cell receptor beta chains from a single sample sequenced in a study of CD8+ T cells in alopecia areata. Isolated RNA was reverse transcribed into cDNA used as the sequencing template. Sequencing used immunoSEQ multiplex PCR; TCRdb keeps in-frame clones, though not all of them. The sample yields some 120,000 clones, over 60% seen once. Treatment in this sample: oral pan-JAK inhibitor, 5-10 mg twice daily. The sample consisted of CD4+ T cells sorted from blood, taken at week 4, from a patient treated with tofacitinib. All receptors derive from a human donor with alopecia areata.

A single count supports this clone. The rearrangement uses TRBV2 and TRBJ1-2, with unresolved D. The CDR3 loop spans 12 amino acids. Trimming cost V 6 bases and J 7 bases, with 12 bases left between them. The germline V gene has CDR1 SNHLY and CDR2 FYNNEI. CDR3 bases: TGTGCCAGCAGCGTGGAGAAGGTTGGCTACACCTTC. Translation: CASSVEKVGYTF.

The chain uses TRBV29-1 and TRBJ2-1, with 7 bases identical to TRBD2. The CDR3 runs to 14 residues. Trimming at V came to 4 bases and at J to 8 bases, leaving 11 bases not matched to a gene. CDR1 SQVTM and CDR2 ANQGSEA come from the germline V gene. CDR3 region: CSVVTLAVGDEQFF. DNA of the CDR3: TGCAGCGTTGTGACCCTAGCGGTTGGGGATGAGCAGTTCTTC.

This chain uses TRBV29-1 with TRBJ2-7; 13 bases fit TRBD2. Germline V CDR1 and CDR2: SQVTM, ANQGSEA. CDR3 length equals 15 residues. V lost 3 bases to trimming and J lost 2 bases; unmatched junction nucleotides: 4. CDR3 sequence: CSVDGTSGAPYEQYF. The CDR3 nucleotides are TGCAGCGTTGATGGGACTAGCGGGGCCCCCTACGAGCAGTACTTC.

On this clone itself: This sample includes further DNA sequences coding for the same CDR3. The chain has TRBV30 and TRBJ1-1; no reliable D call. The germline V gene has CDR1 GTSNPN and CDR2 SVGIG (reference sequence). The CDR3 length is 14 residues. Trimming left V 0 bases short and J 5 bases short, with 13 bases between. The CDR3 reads CAWSVREYRTEAFF. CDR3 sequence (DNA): TGTGCCTGGAGTGTACGTGAGTACCGGACTGAAGCTTTCTTT.

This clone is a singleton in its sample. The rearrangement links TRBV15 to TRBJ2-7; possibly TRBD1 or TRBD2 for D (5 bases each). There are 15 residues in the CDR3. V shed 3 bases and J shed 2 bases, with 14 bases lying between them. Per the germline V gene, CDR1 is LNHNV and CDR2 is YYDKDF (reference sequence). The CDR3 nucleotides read TGTGCCACCAGCAGCGATAGACAGACTACCTACGAGCAGTACTTC. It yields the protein CATSSDRQTTYEQYF.

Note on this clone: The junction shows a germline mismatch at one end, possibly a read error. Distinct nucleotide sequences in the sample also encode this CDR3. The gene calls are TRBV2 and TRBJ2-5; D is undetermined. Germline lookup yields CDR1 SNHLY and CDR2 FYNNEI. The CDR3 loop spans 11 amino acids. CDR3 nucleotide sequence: TGTGCCAGCACCTACCAAGAAACCCAGTACTTC. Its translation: CASTYQETQYF.

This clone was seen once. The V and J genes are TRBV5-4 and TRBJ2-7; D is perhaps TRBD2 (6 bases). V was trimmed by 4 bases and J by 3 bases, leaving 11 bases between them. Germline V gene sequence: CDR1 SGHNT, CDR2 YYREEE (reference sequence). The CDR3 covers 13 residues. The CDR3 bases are TGTGCCAGCAGCCAAAGTAGCGGCTACGAGCAGTACTTC. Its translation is CASSQSSGYEQYF.

CDR3 bases: TGTGCCAGCAGCGCCGGGACTAGCGCGCAAGAGACCCAGTACTTC. Protein sequence: CASSAGTSAQETQYF. The rearrangement links TRBV7-2 to TRBJ2-5; 10 bases are a match to TRBD2. The junction had 5 bases not matched to a gene; V was cut back by 5 bases and J by 2 bases. The CDR3 loop spans 15 amino acids. Germline V gene sequence: CDR1 SGHTA, CDR2 FQGNSA.

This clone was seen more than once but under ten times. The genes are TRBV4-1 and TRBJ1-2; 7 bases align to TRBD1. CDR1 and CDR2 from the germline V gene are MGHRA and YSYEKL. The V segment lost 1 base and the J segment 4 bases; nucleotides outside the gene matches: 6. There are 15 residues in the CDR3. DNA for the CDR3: TGCGCCAGCAGCCAAGGGGCAGGGGGATCCTATGGCTACACCTTC. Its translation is CASSQGAGGSYGYTF.

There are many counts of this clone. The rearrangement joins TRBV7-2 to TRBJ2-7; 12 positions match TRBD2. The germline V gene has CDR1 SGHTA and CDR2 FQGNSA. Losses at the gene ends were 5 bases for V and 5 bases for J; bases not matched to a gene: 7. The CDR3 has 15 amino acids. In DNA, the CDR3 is TGTGCCAGCAGCCCGACTAGCGGGAGTCGCAACGAGCAGTACTTC. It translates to CASSPTSGSRNEQYF. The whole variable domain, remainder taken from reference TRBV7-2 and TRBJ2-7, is GAGVSQSPSNKVTEKGKDVELRCDPISGHTALYWYRQSLGQGLEFLIYFQGNSAPDKSGLPSDRFSAERTGGSVSTLTIQRTQQEDSAVYLCASSPTSGSRNEQYFGPGTRLTVT.

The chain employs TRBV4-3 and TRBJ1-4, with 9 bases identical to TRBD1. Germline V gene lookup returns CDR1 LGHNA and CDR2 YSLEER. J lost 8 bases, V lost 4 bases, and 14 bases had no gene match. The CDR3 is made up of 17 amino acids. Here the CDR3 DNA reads TGCGCCAGCAGCCCGACAACAGGGGGCCTTGGACTAGAAAAACTGTTTTTT. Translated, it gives CASSPTTGGLGLEKLFF.

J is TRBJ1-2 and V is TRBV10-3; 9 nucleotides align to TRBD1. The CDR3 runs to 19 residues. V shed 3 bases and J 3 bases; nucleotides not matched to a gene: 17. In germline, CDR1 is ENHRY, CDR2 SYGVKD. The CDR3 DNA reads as TGTGCCATCAGTGAAGGTTCGAGCGACAGGGGGGAGTGGTACTATGGCTACACCTTC. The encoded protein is CAISEGSSDRGEWYYGYTF.

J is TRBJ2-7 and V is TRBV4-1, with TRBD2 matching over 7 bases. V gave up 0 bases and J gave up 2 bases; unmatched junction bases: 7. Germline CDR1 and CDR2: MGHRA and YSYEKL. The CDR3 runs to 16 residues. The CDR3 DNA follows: TGCGCCAGCAGCCAAGATCAGTCTAGCGGCCCCTACGAGCAGTACTTC. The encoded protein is CASSQDQSSGPYEQYF.

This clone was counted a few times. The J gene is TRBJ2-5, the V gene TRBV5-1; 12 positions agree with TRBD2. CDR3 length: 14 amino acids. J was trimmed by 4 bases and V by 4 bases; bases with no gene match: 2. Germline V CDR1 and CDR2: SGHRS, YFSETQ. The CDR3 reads CASSPGLAGETQYF. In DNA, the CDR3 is TGCGCCAGCAGCCCGGGACTAGCGGGAGAGACCCAGTACTTC.

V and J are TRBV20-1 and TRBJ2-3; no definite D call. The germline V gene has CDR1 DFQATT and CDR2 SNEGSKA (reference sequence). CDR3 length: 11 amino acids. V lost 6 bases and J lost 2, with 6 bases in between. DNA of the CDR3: TGCAGTGCCCGAATCACAGATACGCAGTATTTT. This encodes CSARITDTQYF.